What follows are 24 T cell receptor beta chains derived from one specimen sequenced in a study of blood T cell repertoires in COVID-19. TCRdb keeps only in-frame clones here, not all; method: immunoSEQ multiplex PCR. The sample contains some 110,000 clones, approximately 79% of which appear only once. Sequenced: peripheral blood. Receptors originate from a man aged 50 to 60 with acute or convalescent COVID-19.

In this sample, this clone turned up a few times. This rearrangement joins TRBV19 to TRBJ2-5; the match to TRBD1 covers 7 bases. Trimming removed 5 bases from V and 5 bases from J; junction bases left unmatched: 5. The CDR3 contains 13 residues. Germline V gene lookup returns CDR1 LNHDA and CDR2 SQIVND (reference sequence). CDR3 coding DNA: TGTGCCAGTAGTGTGACAGGGACGGAGACCCAGTACTTC. Translation gives CASSVTGTETQYF. Filled out from reference TRBV19 and TRBJ2-5, the complete variable domain reads DGGITQSPKYLFRKEGQNVTLSCEQNLNHDAMYWYRQDPGQGLRLIYYSQIVNDFQKGDIAEGYSVSREKKESFPLTVTSAQKNPTAFYLCASSVTGTETQYFGPGTRLLVL.

This clone occurred once. This chain connects TRBV10-1 to TRBJ2-3, with a tentative D call TRBD2 (5 bases). There are 16 residues in the CDR3. Germline assignment: CDR1 WNHNN and CDR2 SYGVQD (reference sequence). Trimming took off 3 bases at V and 2 bases at J, with 15 bases between the two ends. The CDR3 reads CASSEGLKGHTDTQYF. The CDR3 nucleotides read TGCGCCAGCAGTGAAGGACTCAAGGGCCACACAGATACGCAGTATTTT.

The chain recombines TRBV4-1 with TRBJ1-5; 9 positions match TRBD1. The CDR3 sequence is 16 residues long. The V gene's germline CDR1 is MGHRA and CDR2 YSYEKL. Trimming removed 2 bases from V and 3 bases from J; junction bases left unmatched: 5. In nucleotides, the CDR3 is TGCGCCAGCAGCCAATCCCGGACAGGGGTCAATCAGCCCCAGCATTTT. Translating gives CASSQSRTGVNQPQHF.

The chain has TRBV19 and TRBJ2-3; D call uncertain. Trimming stripped 6 bases from V and 2 bases from J, with 12 bases between. The CDR3 is 14 amino acids. Germline V gene sequence: CDR1 LNHDA, CDR2 SQIVND (reference sequence). The CDR3 region is CASSLSFPTDTQYF. CDR3 sequence (DNA): TGTGCCAGTAGCCTTAGCTTTCCCACAGATACGCAGTATTTT.

The chain couples TRBV19 to TRBJ1-1, with D perhaps matching TRBD1 (6 bases). Germline CDR1 LNHDA, CDR2 SQIVND (reference sequence). This CDR3 contains 15 residues. Trimming cost V 3 bases and J 4 bases, with 15 bases left between them. The CDR3 DNA follows: TGTGCCAGTAGTATTGGGGTCAGGGGCGGCACTGAAGCTTTCTTT. It is translated as CASSIGVRGGTEAFF.

This clone was seen ten or more times. In nucleotides, the CDR3 is TGTGCCAGCAGCCCAAATGGCCCCTACGAGCAGTACTTC. This sequence encodes CASSPNGPYEQYF. The gene calls are TRBV27 and TRBJ2-7; no definite D call. V lost 6 bases to trimming and J lost 2 bases, with 11 bases between them. In germline, CDR1 is MNHEY, CDR2 SMNVEV (reference sequence). The CDR3 has 13 residues.

This sequence joins TRBV5-8 and TRBJ1-5, with D possibly matching TRBD1 (6 bases). Germline lookup yields CDR1 SGHTS and CDR2 YDEGEE. V lost 1 base to trimming and J lost 0 bases, with 14 bases between them. This CDR3 has 17 amino acids. The CDR3 protein is CASSLMGTTYSNQPQHF. The CDR3 nucleotides read TGTGCCAGCAGCTTGATGGGGACAACGTATAGCAATCAGCCCCAGCATTTT. Filled out from reference TRBV5-8 and TRBJ1-5, the complete variable domain reads EAGVTQSPTHLIKTRGQQATLRCSPISGHTSVYWYQQALGLGLQFLLWYDEGEERNRGNFPPRFSGRQFPNYSSELNVNALELEDSALYLCASSLMGTTYSNQPQHFGDGTRLSIL.

The chain couples TRBV6-5 to TRBJ1-1, with D perhaps TRBD1 (5 bases). The CDR3 runs 13 residues. Germline CDR1 MNHEY, CDR2 SVGAGI. V shed 8 bases and J shed 1 base, with 11 bases lying between them. The CDR3 DNA reads TGTGCCAGCGCTGCGACAGCGAACACTGAAGCTTTCTTT. Residues: CASAATANTEAFF.

The chain couples TRBV25-1 to TRBJ1-2; no clear D. Per the germline V gene, CDR1 is MGHDK and CDR2 is SYGVNS. V was clipped by 5 bases and J by 2 bases, with 6 bases between them. This CDR3 has 12 amino acids. The CDR3 DNA reads TGTGCCAGCAGTCGGCGGAACTATGGCTACACCTTC. Its protein is CASSRRNYGYTF.

This chain's CDR3 is CASSVGAHSTDTQYF. CDR3 DNA sequence: TGTGCCAGCAGCGTGGGCGCGCACAGCACAGATACGCAGTATTTT. The chain joins TRBV9 to TRBJ2-3; no clear D gene. Germline V lookup: CDR1 SGDLS, CDR2 YYNGEE. The CDR3 consists of 15 residues. Trimming left V 2 bases short and J 0 bases short, with 10 bases between. Combining the CDR3 with reference TRBV9 and TRBJ2-3 gives the whole variable domain DSGVTQTPKHLITATGQRVTLRCSPRSGDLSVYWYQQSLDQGLQFLIQYYNGEERAKGNILERFSAQQFPDLHSELNLSSLELGDSALYFCASSVGAHSTDTQYFGPGTRLTVL.

This chain connects TRBV19 to TRBJ1-5; the D gene is possibly TRBD1 (6 bases). V lost 3 bases, J lost 7 bases, and 22 bases lay in between. CDR3 length: 17 amino acids. Germline assignment: CDR1 LNHDA and CDR2 SQIVND (reference sequence). In DNA, the CDR3 is TGTGCCAGTAGTATTGGCCAGGGGTGGTATGAGGCCCAGCCCCAGCATTTT. This gives the protein CASSIGQGWYEAQPQHF.

The chain couples TRBV10-3 to TRBJ1-1; the D gene is possibly TRBD1 (5 bases). Trimming pared 2 bases from V and 4 bases from J, leaving 11 bases between. Germline values: CDR1 ENHRY, CDR2 SYGVKD. The CDR3 runs to 14 residues. The CDR3 loop is CAISEGAGGTEAFF. The CDR3 nucleotides read TGTGCCATCAGTGAGGGTGCGGGGGGCACTGAAGCTTTCTTT.

The V gene is TRBV5-4, the J gene TRBJ1-3; D is undetermined. The CDR3 loop spans 14 amino acids. Germline CDR1 is SGHNT and CDR2 is YYREEE (reference sequence). V was shortened by 1 base and J by 0 bases, with 5 bases between the two germline ends. CDR3 DNA: TGTGCCAGCAGCTTGTCCATCTCTGGAAACACCATATATTTT. It encodes CASSLSISGNTIYF.

The genes are TRBV5-1 and TRBJ2-5, with TRBD1 matching over 7 bases. Germline lookup yields CDR1 SGHRS and CDR2 YFSETQ. The V gene end was trimmed by 0 bases and the J gene end by 3 bases; junction bases not matched to a gene: 5. This CDR3 contains 15 residues. The CDR3 region has the DNA TGCGCCAGCAGCTTGGCCGGGACAGAAAAAGAGACCCAGTACTTC. Translation gives CASSLAGTEKETQYF.

The V gene is TRBV27, the J gene TRBJ2-3; 11 positions agree with TRBD2. V shed 6 bases and J 2 bases; nucleotides not matched to a gene: 7. This CDR3 comprises 16 residues. Germline assignment: CDR1 MNHEY and CDR2 SMNVEV (reference sequence). The CDR3 is CASSVPGLAVTDTQYF. The CDR3 nucleotides are TGTGCCAGCAGCGTTCCGGGACTAGCGGTCACAGATACGCAGTATTTT.

This chain uses TRBV7-9 with TRBJ2-3; D perhaps matches TRBD2 (7 bases). CDR1 SEHNR and CDR2 FQNEAQ come from the germline V gene (reference sequence). The CDR3 is 15 amino acids. Between the trimmed V and J ends, which lost 4 bases and 5 bases, there was a span of 16 bases. Here the CDR3 DNA reads TGTGCCAGCAGCTCGTCTGGGGGGGCCGGAGATACGCAGTATTTT. Amino acids: CASSSSGGAGDTQYF. Together with reference TRBV7-9 and TRBJ2-3, the CDR3 gives the full variable domain: DTGVSQNPRHKITKRGQNVTFRCDPISEHNRLYWYRQTLGQGPEFLTYFQNEAQLEKSRLLSDRFSAERPKGSFSTLEIQRTEQGDSAMYLCASSSSGGAGDTQYFGPGTRLTVL.

This sequence joins TRBV24-1 and TRBJ2-1, with 7 nucleotides matching TRBD1. Germline CDR1 reads KGHDR; CDR2 reads SFDVKD. Unmatched junction bases numbered 9, after V lost 2 bases and J lost 0 bases. The CDR3 loop spans 18 amino acids. This chain's CDR3 is CATSDSPGQTSSYNEQFF. The CDR3 nucleotides are TGTGCCACCAGTGATTCCCCGGGACAGACAAGCTCCTACAATGAGCAGTTCTTC.

This chain links TRBV2 with TRBJ1-6; tentatively, D is TRBD1 (6 bases). The CDR3 spans 15 residues. Trimming took off 4 bases at V and 5 bases at J, with 12 bases between the two ends. Germline-derived CDR1 and CDR2 are SNHLY and FYNNEI. Here the CDR3 DNA reads TGTGCCAGCAGTGTGGGGAGGGGGGATAATTCACCCCTCCACTTT. Amino acids: CASSVGRGDNSPLHF. Based on the CDR3 plus reference TRBV2 and TRBJ1-6, the full variable domain is EPEVTQTPSHQVTQMGQEVILRCVPISNHLYFYWYRQILGQKVEFLVSFYNNEISEKSEIFDDQFSVERPDGSNFTLKIRSTKLEDSAMYFCASSVGRGDNSPLHFGNGTRLTVT.

The chain has TRBV18 and TRBJ1-5, with 7 bases matching TRBD1. V shed 4 bases, J shed 6 bases, and the junction held 9 bases outside the gene matches. The germline V gene has CDR1 KGHSH and CDR2 LQKENI. This CDR3 is 15 amino acids long. The CDR3 nucleotides read TGTGCCAGCTCACTTTATCAGACAGGGTCTCAGCCCCAGCATTTT. It is translated as CASSLYQTGSQPQHF. Full variable domain (rest looked up from reference TRBV18 and TRBJ1-5): NAGVMQNPRHLVRRRGQEARLRCSPMKGHSHVYWYRQLPEEGLKFMVYLQKENIIDESGMPKERFSAEFPKEGPSILRIQQVVRGDSAAYFCASSLYQTGSQPQHFGDGTRLSIL.

Concerning this clone itself: The sample holds other DNA sequences that translate to the same CDR3. The rearrangement links TRBV27 to TRBJ2-5; 9 positions agree with TRBD1. With 3 bases clipped from V and 1 base from J, the junction kept 0 bases outside the gene matches. CDR1 is MNHEY, CDR2 SMNVEV, per germline (reference sequence). The CDR3 totals 14 residues. The chain's CDR3 is CASSLTGGQETQYF. In DNA, the CDR3 is TGTGCCAGCAGTTTGACAGGGGGCCAAGAGACCCAGTACTTC.

The chain uses TRBV7-8 and TRBJ1-1; possibly TRBD1 for D (5 bases). The CDR3 is 16 residues long. Trimming cost V 0 bases and J 1 base, with 12 bases left between them. Germline V CDR1 and CDR2: SGHVS, FQNEAQ. Written as DNA, the CDR3 is TGTGCCAGCAGCTTAGCCCACGGCAGGGAGAACACTGAAGCTTTCTTT. This translates into CASSLAHGRENTEAFF.

The DNA for the CDR3 is TGTGCCAGCAGCATACAGGGGTTAGGGACAGATACGCAGTATTTT. It translates to CASSIQGLGTDTQYF. This sequence joins TRBV5-4 and TRBJ2-3; TRBD1 matches 7 bases. Germline loops: CDR1 SGHNT, CDR2 YYREEE (reference sequence). Trimming cost V 4 bases and J 3 bases; bases outside gene matches: 8. This CDR3 spans 15 amino acids.

This clone appeared a single time. This chain connects TRBV7-9 to TRBJ1-6, with 10 nucleotides matching TRBD1. Trimming cost V 7 bases and J 5 bases; bases outside gene matches: 5. Germline V gene sequence: CDR1 SEHNR, CDR2 FQNEAQ (reference sequence). This CDR3 has 15 amino acids. In DNA, the CDR3 is TGTGCCAGCACCCCGGGACAGGGGAATAATTCACCCCTCCACTTT. Its protein product is CASTPGQGNNSPLHF.

This clone was found many times. This chain links TRBV29-1 with TRBJ2-7; tentatively, D is TRBD2 (5 bases). V was shortened by 5 bases and J by 1 base, with 12 bases between the two germline ends. Germline CDR1 is SQVTM and CDR2 is ANQGSEA. The CDR3 runs to 13 residues. In DNA form, the CDR3 reads TGCAGCGTTTGGTCAGGAGGTTCCTACGAGCAGTACTTC. This codes for CSVWSGGSYEQYF.